One T cell receptor (beta chain) is described in this entry. The antigen is unknown. The PCR had 60 Vbeta and 13 Jbeta primers. The protocol was immunoSEQ multiplex PCR, while the TCRdb copy is restricted to in-frame clones and leaves out a portion. The table records about 130,000 clones, about 78% of them present only once. This sample was included in a study of cytomegalovirus exposure and HLA in healthy donors. Notes on the study in general: Clonal expansion was found to be greater in HLA-associated TCR beta chains than in equally common others in a later analysis.

The clonotype comes from a human donor in good health. Sequencing was performed on PBMCs.

The CDR3 DNA reads as TGTGCCAGTAACCCGACAGGGCCCAAAAACATTCAGTACTTC. Translated, it gives CASNPTGPKNIQYF. The chain links TRBV19 to TRBJ2-4; 7 nucleotides align to TRBD1. CDR1 and CDR2 (germline): LNHDA, SQIVND (reference sequence). Trimming cost V 7 bases and J 2 bases; bases outside gene matches: 5. The CDR3 length is 14 residues.